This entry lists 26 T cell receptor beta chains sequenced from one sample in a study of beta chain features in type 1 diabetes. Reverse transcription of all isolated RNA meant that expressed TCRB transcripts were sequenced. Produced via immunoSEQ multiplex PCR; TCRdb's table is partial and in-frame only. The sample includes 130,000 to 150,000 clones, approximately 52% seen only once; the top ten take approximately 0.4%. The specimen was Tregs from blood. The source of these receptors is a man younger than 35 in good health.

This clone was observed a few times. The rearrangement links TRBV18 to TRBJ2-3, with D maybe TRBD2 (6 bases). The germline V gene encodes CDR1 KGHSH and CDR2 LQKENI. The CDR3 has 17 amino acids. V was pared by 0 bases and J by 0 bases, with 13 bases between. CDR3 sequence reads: CASSPPVLRGSTDTQYF. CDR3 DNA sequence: TGTGCCAGCTCACCACCGGTCTTGCGGGGTAGCACAGATACGCAGTATTTT.

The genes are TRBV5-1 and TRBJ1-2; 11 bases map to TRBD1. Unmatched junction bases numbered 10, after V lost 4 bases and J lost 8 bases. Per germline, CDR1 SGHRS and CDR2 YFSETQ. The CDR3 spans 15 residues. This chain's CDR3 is CASSRGTGGEKGYTF. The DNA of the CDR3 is TGCGCCAGCAGCAGAGGGACAGGGGGAGAGAAGGGCTACACCTTC.

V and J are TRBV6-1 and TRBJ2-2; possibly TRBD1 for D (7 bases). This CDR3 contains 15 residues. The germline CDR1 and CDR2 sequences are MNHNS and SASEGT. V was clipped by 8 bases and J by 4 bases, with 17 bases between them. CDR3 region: CASGQNRGGTGELFF. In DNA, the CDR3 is TGTGCCAGCGGTCAGAACAGGGGAGGCACCGGGGAGCTGTTTTTT.

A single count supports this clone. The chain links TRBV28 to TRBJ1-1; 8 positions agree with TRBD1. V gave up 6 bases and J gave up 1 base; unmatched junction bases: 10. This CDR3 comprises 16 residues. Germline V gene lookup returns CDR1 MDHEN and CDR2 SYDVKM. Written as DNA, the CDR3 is TGTGCCAGCAGACCAGGACAGGGAATTGGGAACACTGAAGCTTTCTTT. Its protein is CASRPGQGIGNTEAFF.

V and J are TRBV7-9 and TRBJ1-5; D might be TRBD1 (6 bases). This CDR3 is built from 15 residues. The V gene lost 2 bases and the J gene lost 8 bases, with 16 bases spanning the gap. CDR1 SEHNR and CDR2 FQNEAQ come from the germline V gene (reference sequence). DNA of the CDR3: TGTGCCAGCAGCTTAAGCGGGGGCGGTACTGAGCCCCAGCATTTT. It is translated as CASSLSGGGTEPQHF.

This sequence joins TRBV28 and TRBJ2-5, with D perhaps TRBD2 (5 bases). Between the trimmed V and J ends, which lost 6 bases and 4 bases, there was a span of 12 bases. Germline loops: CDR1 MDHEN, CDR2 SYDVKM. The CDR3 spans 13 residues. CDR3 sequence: CASSEPGLETQYF. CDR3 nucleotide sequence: TGTGCCAGCAGCGAGCCAGGACTAGAGACCCAGTACTTC. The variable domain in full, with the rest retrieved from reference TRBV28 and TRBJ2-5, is DVKVTQSSRYLVKRTGEKVFLECVQDMDHENMFWYRQDPGLGLRLIYFSYDVKMKEKGDIPEGYSVSREKKERFSLILESASTNQTSMYLCASSEPGLETQYFGPGTRLLVL.

CDR3 amino acids: CATSRDKFSSAYISNQPQHF. DNA for the CDR3: TGTGCCACCAGCAGAGATAAATTCTCATCCGCATACATTAGCAATCAGCCCCAGCATTTT. The chain carries TRBV15 and TRBJ1-5, with D unresolved. The germline V gene has CDR1 LNHNV and CDR2 YYDKDF (reference sequence). Trimming pared 0 bases from V and 0 bases from J, leaving 21 bases between. CDR3 length: 20 amino acids.

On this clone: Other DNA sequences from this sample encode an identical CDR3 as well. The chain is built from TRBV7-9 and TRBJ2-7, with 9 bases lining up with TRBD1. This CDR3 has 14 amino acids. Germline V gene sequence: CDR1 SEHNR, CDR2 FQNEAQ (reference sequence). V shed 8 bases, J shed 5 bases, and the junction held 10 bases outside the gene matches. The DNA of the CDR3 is TGTGCCAGCTCATTGGGACAGGGTTCCCACGAGCAGTACTTC. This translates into CASSLGQGSHEQYF.

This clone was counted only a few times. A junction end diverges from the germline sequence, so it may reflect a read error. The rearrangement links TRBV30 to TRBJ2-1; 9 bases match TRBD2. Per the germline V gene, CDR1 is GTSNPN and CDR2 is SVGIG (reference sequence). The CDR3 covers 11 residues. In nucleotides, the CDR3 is TGTGCCTGGAGCCGTAGCGGGAGCCGGATCTTC. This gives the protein CAWSRSGSRIF. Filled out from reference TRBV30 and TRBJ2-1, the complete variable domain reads SQTIHQWPATLVQPVGSPLSLECTVEGTSNPNLYWYRQAAGRGLQLLFYSVGIGQISSEVPQNLSASRPQDRQFILSSKKLLLSDSGFYLCAWSRSGSRIFGPGTRLTVL.

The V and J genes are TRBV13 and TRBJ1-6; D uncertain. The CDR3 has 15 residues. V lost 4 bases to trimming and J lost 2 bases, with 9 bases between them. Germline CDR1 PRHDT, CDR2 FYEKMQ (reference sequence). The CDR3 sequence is CASSSGFPYNSPLHF. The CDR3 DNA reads TGTGCCAGCAGCTCGGGGTTTCCCTATAATTCACCCCTCCACTTT.

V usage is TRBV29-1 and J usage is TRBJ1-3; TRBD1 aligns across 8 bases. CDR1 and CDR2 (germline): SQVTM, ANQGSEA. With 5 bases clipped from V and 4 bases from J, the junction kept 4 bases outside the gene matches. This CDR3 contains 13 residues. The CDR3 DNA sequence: TGCAGCGTTACGGACAGGGTCGGAAACACCATATATTTT. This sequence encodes CSVTDRVGNTIYF. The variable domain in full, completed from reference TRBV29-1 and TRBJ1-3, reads SAVISQKPSRDICQRGTSLTIQCQVDSQVTMMFWYRQQPGQSLTLIATANQGSEATYESGFVIDKFPISRPNLTFSTLTVSNMSPEDSSIYLCSVTDRVGNTIYFGEGSWLTVV.

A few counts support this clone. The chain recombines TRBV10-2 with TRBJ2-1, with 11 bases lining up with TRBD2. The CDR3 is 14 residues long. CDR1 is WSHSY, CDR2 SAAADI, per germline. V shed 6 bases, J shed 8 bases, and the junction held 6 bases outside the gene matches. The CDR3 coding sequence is TGCGCCAGCAGAATAGCGGGGGGGAGCGATGAGCAGTTCTTC. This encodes CASRIAGGSDEQFF.

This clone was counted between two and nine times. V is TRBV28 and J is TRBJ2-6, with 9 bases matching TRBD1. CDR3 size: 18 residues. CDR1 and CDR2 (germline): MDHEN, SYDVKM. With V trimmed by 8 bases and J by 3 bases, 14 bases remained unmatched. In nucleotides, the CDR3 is TGTGCCAGCGCCAGGTTGGGACAGGGCCTTGTTGGGGCCAACGTCCTGACTTTC. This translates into CASARLGQGLVGANVLTF.

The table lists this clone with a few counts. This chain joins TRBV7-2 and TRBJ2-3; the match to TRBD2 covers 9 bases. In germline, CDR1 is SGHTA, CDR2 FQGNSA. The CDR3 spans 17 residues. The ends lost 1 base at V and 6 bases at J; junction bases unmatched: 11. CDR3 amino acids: CASSLGVAGAPRDTQYF. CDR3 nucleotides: TGTGCCAGCAGCTTAGGGGTAGCGGGGGCCCCACGGGATACGCAGTATTTT.

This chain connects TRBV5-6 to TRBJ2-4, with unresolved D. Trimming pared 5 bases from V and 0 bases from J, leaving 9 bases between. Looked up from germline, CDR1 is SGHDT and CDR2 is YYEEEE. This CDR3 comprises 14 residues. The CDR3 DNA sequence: TGTGCCAGCAGGTTAATATCAGCCAAAAACATTCAGTACTTC. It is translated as CASRLISAKNIQYF.

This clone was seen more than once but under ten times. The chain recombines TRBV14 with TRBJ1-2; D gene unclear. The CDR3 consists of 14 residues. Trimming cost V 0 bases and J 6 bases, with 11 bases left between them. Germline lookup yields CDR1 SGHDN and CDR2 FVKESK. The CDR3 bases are TGTGCCAGCAGCCAAGATATTCGGCGGAATGGCTACACCTTC. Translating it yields CASSQDIRRNGYTF.

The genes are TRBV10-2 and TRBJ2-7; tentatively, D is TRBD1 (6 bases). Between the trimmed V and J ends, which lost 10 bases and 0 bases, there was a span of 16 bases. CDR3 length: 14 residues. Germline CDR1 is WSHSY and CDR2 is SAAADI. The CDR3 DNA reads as TGCGCCACCTCCCACGGGACATTCTCCTACGAGCAGTACTTC. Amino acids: CATSHGTFSYEQYF.

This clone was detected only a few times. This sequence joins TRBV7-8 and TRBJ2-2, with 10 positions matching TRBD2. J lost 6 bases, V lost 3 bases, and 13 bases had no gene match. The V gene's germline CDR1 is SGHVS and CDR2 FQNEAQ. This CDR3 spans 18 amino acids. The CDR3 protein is CASSFDLSGLAFPGELFF. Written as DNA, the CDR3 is TGTGCCAGCAGCTTTGATCTGTCGGGACTAGCGTTCCCCGGGGAGCTGTTTTTT.

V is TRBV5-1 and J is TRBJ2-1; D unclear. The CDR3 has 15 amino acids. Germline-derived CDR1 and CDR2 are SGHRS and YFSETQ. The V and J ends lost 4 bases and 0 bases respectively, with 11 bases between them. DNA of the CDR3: TGCGCCAGCAGCACGAGCTATATCTCCTACAATGAGCAGTTCTTC. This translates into CASSTSYISYNEQFF.

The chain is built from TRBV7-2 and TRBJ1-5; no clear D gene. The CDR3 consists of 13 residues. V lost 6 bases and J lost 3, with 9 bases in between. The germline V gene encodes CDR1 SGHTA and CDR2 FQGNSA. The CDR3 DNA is TGTGCCAGCAGGCTAGATTTCAATCAGCCCCAGCATTTT. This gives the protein CASRLDFNQPQHF.

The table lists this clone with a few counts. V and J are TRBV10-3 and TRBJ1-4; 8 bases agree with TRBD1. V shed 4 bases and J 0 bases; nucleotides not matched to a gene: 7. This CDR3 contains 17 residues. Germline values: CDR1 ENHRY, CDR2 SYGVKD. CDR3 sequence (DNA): TGTGCCATCAGTGGCGGACAGGGCAGATCAACTAATGAAAAACTGTTTTTT. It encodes CAISGGQGRSTNEKLFF.

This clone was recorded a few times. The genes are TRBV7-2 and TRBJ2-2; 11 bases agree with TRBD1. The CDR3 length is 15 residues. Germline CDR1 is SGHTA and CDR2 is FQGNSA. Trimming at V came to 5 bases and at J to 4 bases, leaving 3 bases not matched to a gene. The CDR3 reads CASSVGTGGTGELFF. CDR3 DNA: TGTGCCAGCAGCGTCGGGACAGGGGGCACCGGGGAGCTGTTTTTT.

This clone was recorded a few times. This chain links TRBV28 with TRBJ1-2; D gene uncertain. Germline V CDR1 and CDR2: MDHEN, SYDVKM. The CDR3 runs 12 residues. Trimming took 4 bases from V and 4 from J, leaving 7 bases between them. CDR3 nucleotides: TGTGCCAGCAGTTCCCAGGTCTATGGCTACACCTTC. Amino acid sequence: CASSSQVYGYTF.

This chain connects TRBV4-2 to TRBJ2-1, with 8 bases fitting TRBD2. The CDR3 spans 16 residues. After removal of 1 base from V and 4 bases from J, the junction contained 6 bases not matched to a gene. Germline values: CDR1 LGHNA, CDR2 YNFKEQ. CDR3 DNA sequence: TGTGCCAGCAGCCAAGGCGGCGGGAGGACTTACAATGAGCAGTTCTTC. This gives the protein CASSQGGGRTYNEQFF.

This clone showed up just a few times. The CDR3: CSVDRVDTQYF. CDR3 coding DNA: TGCAGCGTTGACAGGGTTGATACGCAGTATTTT. The chain joins TRBV29-1 to TRBJ2-3; a possible D gene is TRBD1 (5 bases). V was shortened by 3 bases and J by 6 bases, with 7 bases between the two germline ends. The CDR3 length is 11 residues. The germline gives CDR1 SQVTM, CDR2 ANQGSEA.

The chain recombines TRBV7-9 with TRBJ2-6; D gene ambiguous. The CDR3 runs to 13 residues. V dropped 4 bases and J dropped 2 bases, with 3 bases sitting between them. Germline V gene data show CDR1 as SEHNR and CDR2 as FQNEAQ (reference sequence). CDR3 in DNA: TGTGCCAGCAGCTCCACTGGGGCCAACGTCCTGACTTTC. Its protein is CASSSTGANVLTF. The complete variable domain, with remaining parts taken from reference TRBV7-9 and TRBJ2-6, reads DTGVSQNPRHKITKRGQNVTFRCDPISEHNRLYWYRQTLGQGPEFLTYFQNEAQLEKSRLLSDRFSAERPKGSFSTLEIQRTEQGDSAMYLCASSSTGANVLTFGAGSRLTVL.